This T cell receptor (beta chain) was recorded in a study of graft-versus-host responses after intestinal transplantation. Study-wide points: Ileal or blood samples showed some GvH clones first, and such clones were also found in recipient marrow.

With regard to this clone: Its antigen is not identified.

Profiling relied on immunoSEQ multiplex PCR, and the TCRdb table lists in-frame clones only, not all of them. The data contain around 26,000 clones, approximately 94% of them seen just once; the ten biggest clones take up around 0.56%. The CDR3 length is 15 residues. The germline V gene encodes CDR1 MNHEY and CDR2 SVGAGI. Trimming took 5 bases from V and 5 from J, leaving 16 bases between them. The chain couples TRBV6-5 to TRBJ1-3; D is undetermined. The sequencing here drew on PBMCs, taken 156 days after intestinal transplant. The TCR originated in a human patient who received an intestinal transplant, so some T cells may come from the graft donor. The CDR3 bases are TGTGCCAGCAGTGTGGTGCCAGAAATAAGAAACACCATATATTTT. This translates into CASSVVPEIRNTIYF.